This passage covers 8 T cell receptor beta chains from one sample sequenced in a study of T cells after yellow fever vaccination. A single record per CDR3 protein comes from TCRdb applying MiXCR to the 5' RACE reads. The sample consists of about 320,000 distinct CDR3 sequences, over 8.5% of them appearing once. The sample here was CD4+ T cells sorted from PBMCs, taken 45 days after the yellow fever booster vaccination. These receptors were taken from a man aged 18-30 years who received the YFV17D yellow fever vaccine.

At least ten counts were recorded for this clonotype. This chain joins TRBV6-2 or TRBV6-3 and TRBJ2-7; D is perhaps TRBD1 (6 bases). The ends were cut back, 5 bases at V and 0 bases at J, with 17 bases in the middle. CDR3 length: 16 residues. Germline V gene data show CDR1 as MNHEY and CDR2 as SVGEGT. The CDR3 is CASSLYRVPSSYEQYF. The CDR3 coding sequence is TGTGCCAGCAGTCTCTACAGGGTCCCAAGCTCCTACGAGCAGTACTTC.

This sequence joins TRBV11-2 and TRBJ2-1; the match to TRBD2 covers 8 bases. The CDR3 extends over 15 amino acids. V lost 5 bases and J lost 3; bases outside the gene matches: 6. CDR1 is SGHAT, CDR2 FQNNGV, per germline. The CDR3 loop is CASSGGTRVYNEQFF. In DNA, the CDR3 is TGTGCCAGCAGCGGGGGGACTAGGGTCTACAATGAGCAGTTCTTC.

This chain connects TRBV27 to TRBJ2-3, with TRBD2 as a possible D gene (5 bases). V was clipped by 3 bases and J by 7 bases, with 17 bases between them. In germline, CDR1 is MNHEY, CDR2 SMNVEV (reference sequence). There are 15 residues in the CDR3. The CDR3 bases are TGTGCCAGCAGTTTCCCTCCTAGCCGGGCCAATACGCAGTATTTT. Translated, it gives CASSFPPSRANTQYF.

The chain has TRBV5-1 and TRBJ2-5, with TRBD2 identical over 8 bases. V dropped 4 bases and J dropped 5; count of bases not matched to a gene: 10. Germline CDR1 and CDR2: SGHRS and YFSETQ. This CDR3 has 15 amino acids. The CDR3, as DNA: TGCGCCAGCAGCGAAGGCCTAGGCGGGGGGGAGACCCAGTACTTC. Residues: CASSEGLGGGETQYF.

There are a few counts of this clonotype. V and J are TRBV10-3 and TRBJ2-1, with 7 bases that match TRBD2. The J segment lost 9 bases and the V segment lost 2 bases, leaving 10 bases of the junction unmatched. In germline, CDR1 is ENHRY, CDR2 SYGVKD. The CDR3 sequence is 15 residues long. The CDR3 nucleotides are TGTGCCATCAGTGAGGATATATCTAGCGGCGGTGAGCAGTTCTTC. Its translation: CAISEDISSGGEQFF.

The rearrangement links TRBV20-1 to TRBJ2-5, with D perhaps assigned TRBD1 or TRBD2 (5 bases each). The germline CDR1 and CDR2 sequences are DFQATT and SNEGSKA (reference sequence). The CDR3 consists of 13 residues. V was pared by 6 bases and J by 4 bases, with 15 bases between. This CDR3 reads CSARQGRSETQYF. The CDR3 DNA is TGCAGTGCCCGGCAGGGACGTTCAGAGACCCAGTACTTC.

The chain joins TRBV7-2 to TRBJ2-1; 12 bases line up with TRBD2. CDR1 and CDR2 (germline): SGHTA, FQGNSA. With V trimmed by 0 bases and J by 10 bases, 4 bases remained unmatched. The CDR3 is made up of 15 amino acids. In DNA, the CDR3 is TGTGCCAGCAGCTTAGCTCTAGCGGGGGGGCGGGAGCAGTTCTTC. Translation gives CASSLALAGGREQFF.

This rearrangement joins TRBV6-6 to TRBJ2-6; no firm D call. The CDR3 runs 15 residues. The germline V gene encodes CDR1 MNHNY and CDR2 SVGAGI (reference sequence). Trimming stripped 6 bases from V and 0 bases from J, with 9 bases between. CDR3 loop: CASSLQLSGANVLTF. The CDR3 DNA reads as TGTGCCAGCAGCCTACAGCTCTCTGGGGCCAACGTCCTGACTTTC.